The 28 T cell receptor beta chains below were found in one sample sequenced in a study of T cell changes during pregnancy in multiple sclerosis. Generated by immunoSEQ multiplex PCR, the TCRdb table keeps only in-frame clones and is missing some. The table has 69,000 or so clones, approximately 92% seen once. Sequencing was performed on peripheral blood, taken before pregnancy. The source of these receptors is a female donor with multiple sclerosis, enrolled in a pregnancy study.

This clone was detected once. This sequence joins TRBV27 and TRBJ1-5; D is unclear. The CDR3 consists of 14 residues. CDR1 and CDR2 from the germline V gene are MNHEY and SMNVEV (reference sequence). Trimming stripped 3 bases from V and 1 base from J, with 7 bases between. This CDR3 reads CASSLSGSNQPQHF. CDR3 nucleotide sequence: TGTGCCAGCAGTTTGTCGGGGAGCAATCAGCCCCAGCATTTT.

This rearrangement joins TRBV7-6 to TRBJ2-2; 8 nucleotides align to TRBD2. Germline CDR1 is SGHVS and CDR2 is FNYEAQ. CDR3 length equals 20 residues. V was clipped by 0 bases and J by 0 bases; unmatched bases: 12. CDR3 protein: CASSLADSLTSGANTGELFF. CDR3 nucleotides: TGTGCCAGCAGCTTAGCAGATTCCCTAACTAGCGGAGCGAACACCGGGGAGCTGTTTTTT.

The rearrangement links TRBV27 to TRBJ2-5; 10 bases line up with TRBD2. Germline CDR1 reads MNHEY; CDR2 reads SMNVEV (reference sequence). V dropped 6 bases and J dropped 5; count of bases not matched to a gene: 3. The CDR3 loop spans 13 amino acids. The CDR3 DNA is TGTGCCAGCAGACTAGCGGGAATGGAGACCCAGTACTTC. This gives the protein CASRLAGMETQYF.

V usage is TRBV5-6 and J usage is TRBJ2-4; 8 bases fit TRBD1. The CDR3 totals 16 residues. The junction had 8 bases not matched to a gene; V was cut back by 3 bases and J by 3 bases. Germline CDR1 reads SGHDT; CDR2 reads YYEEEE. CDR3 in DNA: TGTGCCAGCAGCTGGAGGGCTGGGACAGGCAAAAACATTCAGTACTTC. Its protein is CASSWRAGTGKNIQYF.

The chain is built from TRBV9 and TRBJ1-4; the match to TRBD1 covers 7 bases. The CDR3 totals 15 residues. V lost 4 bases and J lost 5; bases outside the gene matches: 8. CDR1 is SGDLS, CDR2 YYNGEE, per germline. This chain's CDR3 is CASSLRTGSNEKLFF. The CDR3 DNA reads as TGTGCCAGCAGCCTTCGGACAGGCTCGAATGAAAAACTGTTTTTT.

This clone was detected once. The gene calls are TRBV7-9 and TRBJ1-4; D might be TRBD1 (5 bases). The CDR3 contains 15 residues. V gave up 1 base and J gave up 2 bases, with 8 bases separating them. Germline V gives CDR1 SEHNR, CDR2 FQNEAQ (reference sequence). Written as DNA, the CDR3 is TGTGCCAGCAGCTTAGGGACAACCACTAATGAAAAACTGTTTTTT. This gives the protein CASSLGTTTNEKLFF.

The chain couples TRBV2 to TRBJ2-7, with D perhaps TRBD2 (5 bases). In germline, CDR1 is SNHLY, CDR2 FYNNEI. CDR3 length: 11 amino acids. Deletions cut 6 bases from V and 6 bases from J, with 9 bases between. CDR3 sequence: CASRLSGEQYF. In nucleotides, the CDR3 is TGTGCCAGCAGGCTCAGCGGCGAGCAGTACTTC.

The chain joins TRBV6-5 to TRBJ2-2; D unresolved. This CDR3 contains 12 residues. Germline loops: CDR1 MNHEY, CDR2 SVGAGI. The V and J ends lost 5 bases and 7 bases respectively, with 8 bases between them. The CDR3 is CASSLPGGELFF. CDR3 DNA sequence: TGTGCCAGCAGTCTCCCAGGCGGGGAGCTGTTTTTT.

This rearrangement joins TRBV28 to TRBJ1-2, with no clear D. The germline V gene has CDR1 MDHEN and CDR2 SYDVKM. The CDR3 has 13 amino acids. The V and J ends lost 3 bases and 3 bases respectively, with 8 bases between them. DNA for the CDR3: TGTGCCAGCAGTTTTACAGCATACTATGGCTACACCTTC. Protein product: CASSFTAYYGYTF.

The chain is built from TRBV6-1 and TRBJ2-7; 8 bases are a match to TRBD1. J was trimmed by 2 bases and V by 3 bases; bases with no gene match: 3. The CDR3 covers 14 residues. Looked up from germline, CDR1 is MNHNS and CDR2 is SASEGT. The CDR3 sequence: CASSETGVAYEQYF. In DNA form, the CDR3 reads TGTGCCAGCAGTGAGACAGGGGTGGCCTACGAGCAGTACTTC.

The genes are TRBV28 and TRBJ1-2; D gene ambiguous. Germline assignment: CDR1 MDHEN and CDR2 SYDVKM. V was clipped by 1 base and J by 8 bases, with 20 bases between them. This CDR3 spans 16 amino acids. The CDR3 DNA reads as TGTGCCAGCAGTTTATTGGCGGCAGGCGATGCGGGGGGCTACACCTTC. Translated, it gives CASSLLAAGDAGGYTF.

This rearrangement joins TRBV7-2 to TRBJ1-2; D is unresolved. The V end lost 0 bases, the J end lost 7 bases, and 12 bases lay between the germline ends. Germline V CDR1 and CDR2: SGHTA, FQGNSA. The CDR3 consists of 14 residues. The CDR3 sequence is CASSLARARGGYTF. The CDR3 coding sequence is TGTGCCAGCAGCTTAGCGCGGGCCCGAGGTGGCTACACCTTC.

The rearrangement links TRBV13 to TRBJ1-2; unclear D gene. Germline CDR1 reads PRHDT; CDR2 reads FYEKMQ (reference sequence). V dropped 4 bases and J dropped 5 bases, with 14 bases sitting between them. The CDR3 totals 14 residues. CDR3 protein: CASSSMGRPYGYTF. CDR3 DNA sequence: TGTGCCAGCAGCTCCATGGGCAGGCCGTATGGCTACACCTTC.

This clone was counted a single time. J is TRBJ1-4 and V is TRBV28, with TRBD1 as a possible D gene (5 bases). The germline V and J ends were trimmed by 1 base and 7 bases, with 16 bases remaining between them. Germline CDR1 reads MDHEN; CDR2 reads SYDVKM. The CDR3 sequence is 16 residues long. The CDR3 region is CASSLYGWQGFEKLFF. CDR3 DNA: TGTGCCAGCAGTTTATATGGCTGGCAGGGATTTGAAAAACTGTTTTTT.

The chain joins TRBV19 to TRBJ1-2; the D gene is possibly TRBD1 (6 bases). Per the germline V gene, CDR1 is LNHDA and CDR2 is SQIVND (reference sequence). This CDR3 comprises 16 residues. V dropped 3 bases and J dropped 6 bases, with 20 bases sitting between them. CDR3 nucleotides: TGTGCCAGTAGTATTAATCAGGGGACGGGGAGACATGGCTACACCTTC. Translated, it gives CASSINQGTGRHGYTF.

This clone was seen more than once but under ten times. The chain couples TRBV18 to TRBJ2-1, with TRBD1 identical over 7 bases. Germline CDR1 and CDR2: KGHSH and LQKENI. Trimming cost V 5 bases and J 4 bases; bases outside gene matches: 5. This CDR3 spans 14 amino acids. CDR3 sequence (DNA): TGTGCCAGCTCAGACCGGGACAGATACAATGAGCAGTTCTTC. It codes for CASSDRDRYNEQFF.

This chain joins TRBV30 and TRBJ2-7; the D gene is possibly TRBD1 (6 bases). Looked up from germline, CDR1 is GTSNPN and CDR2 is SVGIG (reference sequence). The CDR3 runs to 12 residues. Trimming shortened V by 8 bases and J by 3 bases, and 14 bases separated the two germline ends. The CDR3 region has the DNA TGTGCCGGGTCGGGACAAAACTACGAGCAGTACTTC. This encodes CAGSGQNYEQYF.

CDR3 residues: CASSPLGAGETDTQYF. The CDR3 DNA reads as TGTGCCAGCAGCCCACTGGGCGCGGGAGAAACAGATACGCAGTATTTT. J is TRBJ2-3 and V is TRBV7-6; 7 nucleotides line up with TRBD2. Trimming took 5 bases from V and 3 from J; bases not matched to a gene: 11. The CDR3 covers 16 residues. Looked up from germline, CDR1 is SGHVS and CDR2 is FNYEAQ.

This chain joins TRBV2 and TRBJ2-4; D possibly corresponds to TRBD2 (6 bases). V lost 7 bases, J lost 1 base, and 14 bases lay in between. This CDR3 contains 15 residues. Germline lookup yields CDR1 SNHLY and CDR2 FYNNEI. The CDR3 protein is CASKRGGKAKNIQYF. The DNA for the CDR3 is TGTGCCAGCAAAAGGGGCGGGAAGGCCAAAAACATTCAGTACTTC.

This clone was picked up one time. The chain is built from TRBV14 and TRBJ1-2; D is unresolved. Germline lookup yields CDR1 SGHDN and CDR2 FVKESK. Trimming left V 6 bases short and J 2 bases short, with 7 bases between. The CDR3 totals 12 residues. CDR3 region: CASRGRNYGYTF. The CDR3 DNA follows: TGTGCCAGCAGGGGCAGGAACTATGGCTACACCTTC.

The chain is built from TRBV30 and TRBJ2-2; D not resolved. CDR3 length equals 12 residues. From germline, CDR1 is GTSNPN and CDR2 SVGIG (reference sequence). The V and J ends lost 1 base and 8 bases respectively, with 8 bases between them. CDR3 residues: CAWSDNTGELFF. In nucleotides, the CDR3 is TGTGCCTGGAGTGATAATACTGGGGAGCTGTTTTTT.

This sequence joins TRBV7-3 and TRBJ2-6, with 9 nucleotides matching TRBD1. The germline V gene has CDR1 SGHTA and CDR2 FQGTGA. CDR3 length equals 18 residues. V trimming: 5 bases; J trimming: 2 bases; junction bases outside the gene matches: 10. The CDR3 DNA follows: TGTGCCAGCAGCCGAATCGGGACAGGGCTCCCTGGGGCCAACGTCCTGACTTTC. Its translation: CASSRIGTGLPGANVLTF.

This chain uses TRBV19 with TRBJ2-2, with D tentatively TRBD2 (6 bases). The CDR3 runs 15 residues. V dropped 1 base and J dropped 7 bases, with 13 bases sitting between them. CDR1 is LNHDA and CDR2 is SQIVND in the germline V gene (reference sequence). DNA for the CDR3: TGTGCCAGTAGTATAGCGGGAGATATTGGCGGGGAGCTGTTTTTT. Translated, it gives CASSIAGDIGGELFF. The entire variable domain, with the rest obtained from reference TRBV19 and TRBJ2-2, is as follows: DGGITQSPKYLFRKEGQNVTLSCEQNLNHDAMYWYRQDPGQGLRLIYYSQIVNDFQKGDIAEGYSVSREKKESFPLTVTSAQKNPTAFYLCASSIAGDIGGELFFGEGSRLTVL.

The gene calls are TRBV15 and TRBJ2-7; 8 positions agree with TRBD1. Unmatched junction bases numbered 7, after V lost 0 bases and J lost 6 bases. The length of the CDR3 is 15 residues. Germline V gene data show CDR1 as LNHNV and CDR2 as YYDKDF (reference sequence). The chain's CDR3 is CATSRDQGAGVEQYF. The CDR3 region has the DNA TGTGCCACCAGCAGAGATCAGGGGGCAGGGGTCGAGCAGTACTTC.

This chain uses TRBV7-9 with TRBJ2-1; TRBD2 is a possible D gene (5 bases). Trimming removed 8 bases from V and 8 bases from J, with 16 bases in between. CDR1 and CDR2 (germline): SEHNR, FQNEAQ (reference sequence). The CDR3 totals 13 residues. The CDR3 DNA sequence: TGTGCCAGCCGCACGGGGAGTAACCATGAGCAGTTCTTC. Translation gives CASRTGSNHEQFF.

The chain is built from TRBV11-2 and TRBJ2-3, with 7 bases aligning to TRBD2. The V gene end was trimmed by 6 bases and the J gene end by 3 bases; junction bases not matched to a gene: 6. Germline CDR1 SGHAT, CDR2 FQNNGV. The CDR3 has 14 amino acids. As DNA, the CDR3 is TGTGCCAGCAGACAACGGGGGGATACAGATACGCAGTATTTT. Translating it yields CASRQRGDTDTQYF. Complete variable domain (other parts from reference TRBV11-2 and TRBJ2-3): EAGVAQSPRYKIIEKRQSVAFWCNPISGHATLYWYQQILGQGPKLLIQFQNNGVVDDSQLPKDRFSAERLKGVDSTLKIQPAKLEDSAVYLCASRQRGDTDTQYFGPGTRLTVL.

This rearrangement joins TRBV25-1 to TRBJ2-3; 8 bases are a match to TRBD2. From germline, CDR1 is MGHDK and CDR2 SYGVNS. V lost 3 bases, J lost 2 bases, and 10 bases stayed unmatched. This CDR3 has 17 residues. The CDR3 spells CASSELGSGTFTDTQYF. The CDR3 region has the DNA TGTGCCAGCAGTGAGTTAGGTAGCGGGACCTTCACAGATACGCAGTATTTT.

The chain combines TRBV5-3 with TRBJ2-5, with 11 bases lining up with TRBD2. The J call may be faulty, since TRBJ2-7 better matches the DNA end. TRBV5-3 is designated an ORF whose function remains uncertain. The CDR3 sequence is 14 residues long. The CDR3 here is CARSPGLAAYEQYF. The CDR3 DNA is TGTGCCAGAAGCCCGGGACTAGCGGCCTACGAGCAGTACTTC.